Each of the 7 T cell receptor beta chains below was sequenced from the same sample in a study of post-analysis software for immune sequencing data (dated by TCRdb to the mid-2010s). Summary of the overall study and its limitations: Significantly higher frequencies in patients than in controls were found for roughly 5 TRBV segments, including TRBV5-6, TRBV5-1 and TRBV20-1.

Libraries were prepared through PCR. The data were produced on an Illumina HiSeq 2500. To reduce PCR and sequencing biases, unique molecular identifiers were incorporated into the TCR beta cDNA libraries. TCRdb reprocessing: public reads trimmed at Q25 with fastp, clones called with MiXCR, in-frame beta chains kept. Duplicate CDR3 protein sequences are folded into a single record with the most common DNA and genes. The sample table shows under 650,000 distinct CDR3 sequences, and around 47% are seen once. The ten largest make up roughly 1.8% of the sample. Their target antigens are unknown. Sequencing was done on a sample of blood. The source of these receptors is a girl aged 5 to 17 with multiple sclerosis.

The V call is TRBV5-1, the J call TRBJ2-7, with D tentatively TRBD2 (7 bases). The CDR3 is made up of 14 amino acids. CDR1 is SGHRS, CDR2 YFSETQ, per germline. V lost 3 bases and J 5 bases, leaving 15 bases between the germline ends. The CDR3 DNA reads as TGCGCCAGCAGCTGGCGGGGGCCAGAGGACGAGCAGTACTTC. Translated, it gives CASSWRGPEDEQYF.

The chain links TRBV2 to TRBJ2-1, with 11 bases that match TRBD2. V was clipped by 8 bases and J by 10 bases; unmatched bases: 4. Germline CDR1 is SNHLY and CDR2 is FYNNEI. The CDR3 runs 12 residues. In DNA form, the CDR3 reads TGTGCCAGCGGGATAGCGGGGGGGGAGCAGTTCTTC. Amino acid sequence: CASGIAGGEQFF.

This clonotype was detected only a few times. The V and J genes are TRBV12-3 or TRBV12-4 and TRBJ1-2; D is perhaps TRBD1 (5 bases). Trimming removed 11 bases at V and 8 bases at J, with 18 bases between. This CDR3 is built from 12 residues. The CDR3 coding sequence is TGTGCCTGTTCCCCCGGGGCTAGCGGCTACACCTTC. Amino acid sequence: CACSPGASGYTF.

This chain connects TRBV4-1 to TRBJ2-5; D call uncertain. The CDR3 runs to 13 residues. Germline V gene lookup returns CDR1 MGHRA and CDR2 YSYEKL. Trimming stripped 8 bases from V and 11 bases from J, with 21 bases between. In DNA form, the CDR3 reads TGCGCCAGCCGGCATGGGGTCAACAATGAGCAGTACTTC. It is translated as CASRHGVNNEQYF.

This clonotype was recorded a few times. V usage is TRBV20-1 and J usage is TRBJ2-1, with 7 bases fitting TRBD2. CDR1 is DFQATT, CDR2 SNEGSKA, per germline (reference sequence). The length of the CDR3 is 13 residues. The V gene end was trimmed by 5 bases and the J gene end by 0 bases; junction bases not matched to a gene: 1. The CDR3 sequence: CSARGDSYNEQFF. Written as DNA, the CDR3 is TGCAGTGCTCGGGGGGACTCCTACAATGAGCAGTTCTTC.

The rearrangement links TRBV5-6 to TRBJ2-7, with 8 bases that match TRBD1. Germline V gene sequence: CDR1 SGHDT, CDR2 YYEEEE. The CDR3 runs 15 residues. J was trimmed by 5 bases and V by 2 bases; bases with no gene match: 9. The DNA of the CDR3 is TGTGCCAGCAGCTTCTACCGGGACAGGAAGAACGAGCAGTACTTC. Translated, it gives CASSFYRDRKNEQYF.

J is TRBJ2-3 and V is TRBV12-3 or TRBV12-4, with D possibly being TRBD2 (6 bases). There are 19 residues in the CDR3. The ends were cut back, 6 bases at V and 0 bases at J, with 25 bases in the middle. CDR3 region: CASSKGTSILRESTDTQYF. The CDR3 nucleotides read TGTGCCAGCAGCAAAGGGACTTCCATTCTTAGGGAAAGCACAGATACGCAGTATTTT.